One and the same sample provided the 22 T cell receptor beta chains below, sequenced in a study of T-cell memory formation after mild COVID-19. TCRdb redid the calling of the 5' RACE reads with MiXCR, one entry per CDR3 protein. The table records fewer than 700,000 distinct CDR3 sequences, about a fifth of them present only once. The sequenced material came from PBMCs or a T cell subset sorted from them (not recorded which). These receptors came from an adult woman who had mild COVID-19 (a few samples of this study predate the infection). Cell type and time point are not known.

This clonotype was picked up a small number of times. V gene TRBV7-9 combines with J gene TRBJ1-5; 8 bases map to TRBD1. Germline V gene sequence: CDR1 SEHNR, CDR2 FQNEAQ (reference sequence). This CDR3 comprises 15 residues. The V and J ends lost 3 bases and 4 bases, in that order; junction bases with no gene match: 5. CDR3 sequence reads: CASSFGTGKNQPQHF. For the CDR3, the DNA is TGTGCCAGCAGCTTTGGGACAGGAAAGAATCAGCCCCAGCATTTT.

Only a few counts were recorded for this clonotype. V usage is TRBV5-5 and J usage is TRBJ1-5; a possible D gene is TRBD1 (5 bases). The CDR3 sequence is 15 residues long. Germline-derived CDR1 and CDR2 are SGHKS and YYEKEE (reference sequence). V was shortened by 3 bases and J by 3 bases, with 13 bases between the two germline ends. In DNA form, the CDR3 reads TGTGCCAGCAGCTACTTCTTGGGGCCCAATCAGCCCCAGCATTTT. This encodes CASSYFLGPNQPQHF.

This chain links TRBV15 with TRBJ1-4; D is possibly TRBD1 (6 bases). Germline loops: CDR1 LNHNV, CDR2 YYDKDF (reference sequence). The CDR3 has 14 amino acids. V was pared by 1 base and J by 5 bases, with 8 bases between. CDR3 sequence (DNA): TGTGCCACCAGCAGAGTACAGGGAAATGAAAAACTGTTTTTT. This gives the protein CATSRVQGNEKLFF. Full variable domain (outside the CDR3, taken from reference TRBV15 and TRBJ1-4): DAMVIQNPRYQVTQFGKPVTLSCSQTLNHNVMYWYQQKSSQAPKLLFHYYDKDFNNEADTPDNFQSRRPNTSFCFLDIRSPGLGDTAMYLCATSRVQGNEKLFFGSGTQLSVL.

In its sample, this clonotype was seen a few times. This chain links TRBV6-5 with TRBJ2-3, with TRBD1 matching 7 bases. The CDR3 has 15 residues. CDR1 is MNHEY, CDR2 SVGAGI, per germline. V was pared by 5 bases and J by 1 base, with 6 bases of the junction left unmatched. The DNA for the CDR3 is TGTGCCAGCAGTCCGCTCACAGGGGGCACAGATACGCAGTATTTT. Amino acids: CASSPLTGGTDTQYF.

This sequence joins TRBV27 and TRBJ2-5; possibly TRBD1 for D (6 bases). In germline, CDR1 is MNHEY, CDR2 SMNVEV (reference sequence). This CDR3 region has 15 residues. V lost 6 bases to trimming and J lost 5 bases, with 19 bases between them. The CDR3 is CASRFLQGLGETQYF. CDR3 DNA sequence: TGTGCCAGCAGGTTTCTTCAGGGGTTAGGGGAGACCCAGTACTTC.

J is TRBJ2-7 and V is TRBV5-6; D might be TRBD1 (6 bases). The CDR3 has 17 amino acids. V was clipped by 0 bases and J by 6 bases, with 22 bases between them. Germline CDR1 SGHDT, CDR2 YYEEEE. The chain's CDR3 is CASSLVLAGDYMGEQYF. The CDR3 DNA sequence: TGTGCCAGCAGCTTGGTGTTGGCAGGGGATTATATGGGCGAGCAGTACTTC.

This sequence joins TRBV2 and TRBJ1-1; weak D call: TRBD1 (5 bases). Germline CDR1 is SNHLY and CDR2 is FYNNEI. The CDR3 is made up of 12 amino acids. Trimming removed 7 bases from V and 5 bases from J, with 11 bases in between. The CDR3 DNA sequence: TGTGCCAGCAATGTCGGGGGTACTGAAGCTTTCTTT. Amino acids: CASNVGGTEAFF. Supplemented by reference TRBV2 and TRBJ1-1, the full variable domain reads EPEVTQTPSHQVTQMGQEVILRCVPISNHLYFYWYRQILGQKVEFLVSFYNNEISEKSEIFDDQFSVERPDGSNFTLKIRSTKLEDSAMYFCASNVGGTEAFFGQGTRLTVV.

In this sample, this clonotype turned up a few times. The CDR3 coding sequence is TGTGCCAGCAGCTGGACTAGCGCCTACACAGATACGCAGTATTTT. This translates into CASSWTSAYTDTQYF. The J gene is TRBJ2-3, the V gene TRBV27; 9 bases are shared with TRBD2. Germline CDR1 reads MNHEY; CDR2 reads SMNVEV (reference sequence). This CDR3 has 15 residues. Trimming took 6 bases from V and 2 from J; bases not matched to a gene: 6.

The rearrangement links TRBV12-3 or TRBV12-4 to TRBJ1-5, with 12 bases aligning to TRBD1. V lost 5 bases and J lost 4; bases outside the gene matches: 6. The CDR3 has 16 amino acids. CDR3 residues: CASSNRDRGQNQPQHF. CDR3 sequence (DNA): TGTGCCAGCAGTAACCGGGACAGGGGGCAGAATCAGCCCCAGCATTTT.

This clonotype has a handful of counts. This chain uses TRBV4-1 with TRBJ1-1; no reliable D call. The CDR3 totals 15 residues. Germline V lookup: CDR1 MGHRA, CDR2 YSYEKL. The germline V and J ends were trimmed by 1 base and 0 bases, with 9 bases remaining between them. The CDR3 spells CASSQVLTLNTEAFF. The CDR3 nucleotides read TGCGCCAGCAGCCAAGTGTTGACATTGAACACTGAAGCTTTCTTT.

This clonotype appeared a few times. The DNA of the CDR3 is TGTGCCACCCAACCCCGGGACAGGGATTCACCCCTCCACTTT. As protein: CATQPRDRDSPLHF. The rearrangement links TRBV7-9 to TRBJ1-6; 9 bases are shared with TRBD1. Trimming removed 10 bases from V and 8 bases from J; junction bases left unmatched: 9. CDR3 length: 14 amino acids. Germline assignment: CDR1 SEHNR and CDR2 FQNEAQ (reference sequence). Full variable domain (remainder filled in from reference TRBV7-9 and TRBJ1-6): DTGVSQNPRHKITKRGQNVTFRCDPISEHNRLYWYRQTLGQGPEFLTYFQNEAQLEKSRLLSDRFSAERPKGSFSTLEIQRTEQGDSAMYLCATQPRDRDSPLHFGNGTRLTVT.

The rearrangement joins TRBV29-1 to TRBJ2-7, with unresolved D. Germline assignment: CDR1 SQVTM and CDR2 ANQGSEA. The V end was cut by 6 bases, the J end by 2 bases, with 14 bases between. This CDR3 has 13 residues. The CDR3, as DNA: TGCAGCGTCGGCGTCGGCGGTCCCTACGAGCAGTACTTC. This translates into CSVGVGGPYEQYF.

This clonotype has only a few counts. The J gene is TRBJ2-3, the V gene TRBV27; TRBD1 agrees at 7 bases. J was trimmed by 2 bases and V by 10 bases; bases with no gene match: 6. This CDR3 contains 13 residues. The germline V gene encodes CDR1 MNHEY and CDR2 SMNVEV (reference sequence). The CDR3 coding sequence is TGTGCCACCTCGGGACAGAACACAGATACGCAGTATTTT. This encodes CATSGQNTDTQYF.

The chain links TRBV7-3 to TRBJ2-6; possible D gene TRBD1, 6 bases. V was clipped by 5 bases and J by 0 bases, with 14 bases between them. This CDR3 spans 17 amino acids. CDR1 and CDR2 (germline): SGHTA, FQGTGA. The CDR3 is CASSPRQETSGANVLTF. The CDR3 DNA reads TGTGCCAGCAGCCCCCGACAGGAAACCTCTGGGGCCAACGTCCTGACTTTC. The full variable domain, its missing parts supplied by reference TRBV7-3 and TRBJ2-6, is GAGVSQTPSNKVTEKGKYVELRCDPISGHTALYWYRQSLGQGPEFLIYFQGTGAADDSGLPNDRFFAVRPEGSVSTLKIQRTERGDSAVYLCASSPRQETSGANVLTFGAGSRLTVL.

This clonotype came up a few times. This chain joins TRBV20-1 and TRBJ2-7, with 8 bases fitting TRBD2. Germline V CDR1 and CDR2: DFQATT, SNEGSKA (reference sequence). The CDR3 is made up of 15 amino acids. J gave up 3 bases and V 3 bases, and 10 bases lay outside the gene matches. CDR3 residues: CSASKPDSGNYEQYF. CDR3 in DNA: TGCAGTGCTAGTAAACCCGATAGCGGGAACTACGAGCAGTACTTC.

The gene calls are TRBV29-1 and TRBJ1-2, with D hard to call. The CDR3 runs to 12 residues. From germline, CDR1 is SQVTM and CDR2 ANQGSEA. The V and J ends lost 6 bases and 3 bases respectively, with 11 bases between them. The CDR3 DNA reads as TGCAGCGTGTCGGAGGGAGACTATGGCTACACCTTC. It codes for CSVSEGDYGYTF.

The J gene is TRBJ2-3, the V gene TRBV5-1; 9 bases are a match to TRBD1. Trimming at V came to 4 bases and at J to 5 bases, leaving 8 bases not matched to a gene. Germline V gives CDR1 SGHRS, CDR2 YFSETQ. This CDR3 is built from 15 residues. CDR3 coding DNA: TGCGCCAGCAGCCCCCGGGACAGGGTACGAGATACGCAGTATTTT. Residues: CASSPRDRVRDTQYF.

This clonotype was recorded once. The chain has TRBV2 and TRBJ2-6, with 8 bases lining up with TRBD1. The CDR3 is 15 amino acids. CDR1 is SNHLY and CDR2 is FYNNEI in the germline V gene. V shed 7 bases, J shed 1 base, and the junction held 3 bases outside the gene matches. The CDR3 coding sequence is TGTGCCAGCACCGACAGGGGATCTGGGGCCAACGTCCTGACTTTC. Its protein is CASTDRGSGANVLTF.

A remark on this clonotype: The conserved phenylalanine or tryptophan normally closing the CDR3 is absent here, so this likely arose from a read error. The DNA is omitted, as the CDR3 cannot be located on it reliably, and the CDR3 follows TCRdb's listing. Here the CDR3 reads CASSQDSQGAGAPNFRL. The genes are TRBV3-1 and TRBJ2-5; the listed D gene, TRBD1, was not tested against the DNA. The CDR3 comprises 17 residues, both ends counted. Germline CDR1 and CDR2: LGHDT and YNNKEL (reference sequence).

This clonotype was seen repeatedly, ten times or more. This rearrangement joins TRBV18 to TRBJ2-7, with D unresolved. The CDR3 is 14 amino acids. CDR1 and CDR2 (germline): KGHSH, LQKENI. Trimming took 0 bases from V and 1 from J, leaving 7 bases between them. The CDR3 region has the DNA TGTGCCAGCTCACCACCGGGCTCTTCCTACGAGCAGTACTTC. Translating gives CASSPPGSSYEQYF.

This clonotype was seen a few times. The rearrangement uses TRBV10-3 and TRBJ1-6, with a tentative D call TRBD1 (5 bases). Germline V CDR1 and CDR2: ENHRY, SYGVKD. This CDR3 region has 12 residues. V shed 0 bases and J shed 14 bases, with 8 bases lying between them. CDR3 DNA: TGTGCCATCAGTGAGTCTCGGGGGGCCCTCCACTTT. Residues: CAISESRGALHF.

This clonotype came up a few times. The chain couples TRBV5-1 to TRBJ2-1; D is undetermined. The germline V gene has CDR1 SGHRS and CDR2 YFSETQ. This CDR3 contains 12 residues. The V end was cut by 4 bases, the J end by 12 bases, with 14 bases between. CDR3: CASSLDRGRQFF. In DNA, the CDR3 is TGCGCCAGCAGCCTGGACCGAGGAAGGCAGTTCTTC.